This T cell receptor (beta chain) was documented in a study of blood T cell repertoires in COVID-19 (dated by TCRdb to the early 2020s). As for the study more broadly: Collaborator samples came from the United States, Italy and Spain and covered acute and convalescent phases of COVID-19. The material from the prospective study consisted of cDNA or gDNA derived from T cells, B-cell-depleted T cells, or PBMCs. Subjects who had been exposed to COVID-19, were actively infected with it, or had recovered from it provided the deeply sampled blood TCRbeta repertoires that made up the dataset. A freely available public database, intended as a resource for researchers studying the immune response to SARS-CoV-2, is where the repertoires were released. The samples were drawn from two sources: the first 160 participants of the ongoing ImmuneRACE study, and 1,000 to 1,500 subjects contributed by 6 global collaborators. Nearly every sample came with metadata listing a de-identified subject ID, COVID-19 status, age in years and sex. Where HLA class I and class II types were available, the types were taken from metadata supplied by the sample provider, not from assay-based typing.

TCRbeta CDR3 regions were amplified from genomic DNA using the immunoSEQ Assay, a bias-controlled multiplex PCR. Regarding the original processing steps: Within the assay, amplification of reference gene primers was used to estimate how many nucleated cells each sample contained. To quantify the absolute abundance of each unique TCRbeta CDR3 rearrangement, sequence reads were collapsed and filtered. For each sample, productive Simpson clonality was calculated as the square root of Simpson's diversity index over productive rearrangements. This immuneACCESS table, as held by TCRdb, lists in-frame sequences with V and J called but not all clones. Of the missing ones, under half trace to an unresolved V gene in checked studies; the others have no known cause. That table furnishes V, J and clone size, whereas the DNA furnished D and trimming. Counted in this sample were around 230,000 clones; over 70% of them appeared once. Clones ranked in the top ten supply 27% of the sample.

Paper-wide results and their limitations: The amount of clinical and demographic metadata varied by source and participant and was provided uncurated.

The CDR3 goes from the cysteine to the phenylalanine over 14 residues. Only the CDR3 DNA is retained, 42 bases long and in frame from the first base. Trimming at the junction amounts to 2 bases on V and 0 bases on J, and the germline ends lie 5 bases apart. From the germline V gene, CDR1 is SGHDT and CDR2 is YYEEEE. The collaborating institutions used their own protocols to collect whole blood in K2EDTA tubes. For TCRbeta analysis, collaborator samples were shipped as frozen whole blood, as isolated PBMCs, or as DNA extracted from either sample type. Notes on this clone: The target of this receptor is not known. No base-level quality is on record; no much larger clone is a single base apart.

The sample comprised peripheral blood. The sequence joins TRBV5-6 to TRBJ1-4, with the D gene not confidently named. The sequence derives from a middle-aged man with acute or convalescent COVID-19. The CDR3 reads CASSFGATNEKLFF. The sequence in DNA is TGTGCCAGCAGCTTCGGGGCAACTAATGAAAAACTGTTTTTT.